The clone carrying this TCR beta chain has a handful of counts. Its target is not known. Genes and germline come from the mouse. The read gets to within 1 residue of the CDR3 end, and the germline J gene fills in the rest. The assay was immunoSEQ multiplex PCR, and TCRdb's table has in-frame clones only and misses some. The sample has 6,800 or so clones; around 68% are singletons. This record comes from a study of tissue T cells after allogeneic stem cell transplantation. Regarding the study as a whole: TCR repertoires tracked anatomic similarity, regardless of disease or transplant status. Blood and spleen captured only part of the tissue TCR repertoire.

CDR1 LGHNA and CDR2 YSYQKL come from the germline V gene. CDR3 length: 13 amino acids. V was clipped by 0 bases and J by 3 bases, with 6 bases between them. The chain joins TRBV2 to TRBJ2-7; D unresolved. Sequences were obtained from blood. This clonotype was obtained from a female BALB/c mouse in good health. As its MHC haplotype, the strain has H2-d. The sequenced CDR3 bases are TGTGCCAGCAGCCAAGAGCACTACTATGAACAGTAC. This codes for CASSQEHYYEQY. The entire CDR3 protein reads CASSQEHYYEQYF.